The clone carrying this T cell receptor beta chain turned up a few times. Per germline, CDR1 LNHDA and CDR2 SQIVND (reference sequence). This CDR3 comprises 16 residues. V lost 4 bases and J lost 6, with 19 bases in between. This record belongs to a study of beta chain features in type 1 diabetes. The isolated RNA, all of it, was reverse transcribed, so expressed TCRB transcripts were what got sequenced. Using immunoSEQ multiplex PCR, the repertoire was profiled, and TCRdb retains in-frame clones only, with some absent. Of 860,000 or so clones listed, roughly 17% were seen once; the top ten hold 0.023%.

The V and J genes are TRBV19 and TRBJ2-1; maybe TRBD1 (6 bases). This TCR came from a woman aged 18-35 years in good health. The specimen was naive CD4+ T cells from blood. The CDR3 nucleotides read TGTGCCAGTAGTACTGGACGGGACATTCTGATCAATGAGCAGTTCTTC. Translation gives CASSTGRDILINEQFF.